The text below deals with one T cell receptor (beta chain). Partitioning of CD4+ cells yielded a CD45RA+ naive subset and a CD45RA-negative memory subset. Per the original data handling: Filtering differed for immunoSEQ, which gave only junction sequences without quality scores. Profiling relied on immunoSEQ multiplex PCR, and the TCRdb table lists in-frame clones only, not all of them. Clonal size and the V and J genes are those of that table, whereas D and trimming came from the DNA. The repertoire holds roughly 2,300,000 clones, with roughly 90% as singletons. Germline V gene lookup returns CDR1 MDHEN and CDR2 SYDVKM. Trimming stripped 6 bases from V and 6 bases from J, with 8 bases between. The CDR3 spans 12 residues. This sample is part of a study of shared clonotypes between healthy human individuals. Looking at the study overall: Aged 18 to 49, the donors were two women and a few men. CD4 naive cells filled three plates per donor, CD4 memory three, CD8 naive two and CD8 memory one.

The sample taken for sequencing was naive CD4+ T cells from PBMCs. The subset: CD45RA+ positively selected. The chain couples TRBV28 to TRBJ1-4; the D is unclear. The TCR was taken from a man aged 18 to 29 in good health. Some clones in this sample may be carry-over from other donors' samples. For the CDR3, the DNA is TGTGCCAGCAGGCAGGTTGATGAAAAACTGTTTTTT. Its protein is CASRQVDEKLFF.